The present TCR beta chain was sequenced within a study of CD8+CD57+ T cells in acquired aplastic anemia. Background on the study: The average for DNA from sorted CD4+ and CD8+ cells was 3.2 ug. Study findings and constraints: Patients and controls were not found to differ significantly in CD8+ Simpson's diversity. Comparison of patients with controls identified around 28 shared CD8+ CDR3 sequences.

Genomic DNA served as template for TCR beta VDJ and CDR3 profiling. TCRdb passed the reads through MiXCR, listing each CDR3 protein once. The data hold 160,000 or so distinct CDR3 sequences, with roughly 45% observed a single time. In regard to this clonotype: Its target is unknown.

Patients selected for sequencing had displayed CD8+CD57+ cell expansion by flow cytometry. Severe acquired aplastic anemia was present in every patient. The V and J ends lost 5 bases and 10 bases respectively, with 15 bases between them. Germline V lookup: CDR1 ENHRY, CDR2 SYGVKD. This CDR3 has 13 amino acids. Sequencing input: sorted CD4+, CD8+, or CD8+CD57+ T cells (not recorded which) from PBMCs. The chain uses TRBV10-3 and TRBJ1-5, with D possibly matching TRBD1 (5 bases). This clonotype originated in a human donor with aplastic anemia. As DNA, the CDR3 is TGTGCCATCAGTTCGGGGCAGTCCTTTCCCCAGCATTTT. Translated: CAISSGQSFPQHF.